This T cell receptor (beta chain) emerged from a study of T cells in Graves' hyperthyroidism and ophthalmopathy. Study-level background: The initial diagnosis was the point when peripheral blood was collected, ahead of any treatment. Study-wide findings and caveats: Ophthalmopathy could be told apart from stable hyperthyroidism with a 13 V-J model. Blood also showed most of the thyroid clonotypes that were expanded above 0.001.

Germline V gives CDR1 LNHNV, CDR2 YYDKDF (reference sequence). The V end was cut by 1 base, the J end by 0 bases, with 19 bases between. The CDR3 spans 18 residues. Ophthalmopathy cases met thresholds of Clinical Activity Score at least 3, NOSPECS grade at least 4 and duration under 3 months. RNA transcripts yielded amplified TCR beta CDR3 regions. HTBI primers were used for first-round RT-PCR of the TCR CDR3. MiXCR, applied by TCRdb to the multiplex PCR reads, yields one record per CDR3 protein. Here the sample spans about half a million distinct CDR3 sequences, 15% to 20% being singletons. For this clonotype: The antigen is not known.

The TCR originated in a woman aged 25 to 39 with Graves' ophthalmopathy. J is TRBJ2-7 and V is TRBV15; D tentatively reads TRBD1 or TRBD2 (5 bases each). The material sequenced was blood. The CDR3 region is CATSRAKPGTSSSYEQYF. CDR3 DNA: TGTGCCACCAGCAGAGCCAAGCCCGGGACGTCAAGCTCCTACGAGCAGTACTTC.